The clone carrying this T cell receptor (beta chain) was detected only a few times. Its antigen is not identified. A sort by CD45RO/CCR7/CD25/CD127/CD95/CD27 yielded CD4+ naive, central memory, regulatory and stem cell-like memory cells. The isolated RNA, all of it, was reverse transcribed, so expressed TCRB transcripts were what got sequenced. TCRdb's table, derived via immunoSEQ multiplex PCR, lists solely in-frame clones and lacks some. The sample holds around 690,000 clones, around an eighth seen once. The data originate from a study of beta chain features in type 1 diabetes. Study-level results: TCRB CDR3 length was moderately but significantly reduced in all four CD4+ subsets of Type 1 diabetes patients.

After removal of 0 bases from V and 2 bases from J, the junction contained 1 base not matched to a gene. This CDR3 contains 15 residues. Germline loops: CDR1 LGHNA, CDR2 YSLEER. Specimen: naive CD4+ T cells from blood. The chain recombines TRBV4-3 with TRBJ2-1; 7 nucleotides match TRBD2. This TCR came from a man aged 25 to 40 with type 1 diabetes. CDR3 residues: CASSQDREAYNEQFF. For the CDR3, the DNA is TGCGCCAGCAGCCAAGATCGGGAGGCCTACAATGAGCAGTTCTTC.